This T cell receptor beta chain was captured by sequencing in a study of OX40 agonist ivuxolimab in advanced cancers. Describing the broader study: Ivuxolimab, which targeted the costimulatory receptor OX40 (CD134), was an agonistic, fully human IgG2 monoclonal antibody. The paper reports the monotherapy dose-escalation portion (N of about 51 patients) of the phase I ivuxolimab trial. Of the roughly 53 patients in dose escalation, 19 had hepatocellular carcinoma, some 15 had melanoma, 9 had renal cell carcinoma and 9 had head and neck cancer. In the dose-escalation cohort, roughly 80% of patients were male, and the mean age was around 60 years, with a range of about 23 to 90. Partial responses occurred in three dose-escalation patients: two with cutaneous melanoma and one with hepatocellular carcinoma. Patients were allowed to have had prior anti-PD-1, anti-PD-L1 or anti-CTLA-4 therapy, and approximately 40% of the dose-escalation patients had previously received checkpoint inhibitors. Peripheral TCRbeta sequencing was intended to test whether TCR sequence diversity was altered and clonal T-cell expansion was caused by ivuxolimab. Intravenous ivuxolimab was administered to patients every 2 weeks at six dose levels: 0.01, 0.1, 0.3, 1.5, 3 and 10 mg/kg. General findings and caveats noted by the study authors: At doses of 0.1 to 3.0 mg/kg, clonal expansion of both CD4+ and CD8+ T cells in blood was seen between baseline and week 6. The antigen specificity of the clonally expanded peripheral T cells was not determined. After ivuxolimab, expanded clones were on average more numerous among CD8+ T cells than among CD4+ T cells. Low levels of normalized T-cell clonal expansion were also seen in some patients who did not respond. In the 0.1-3.0 mg/kg groups, partial responders had among the lowest normalized peripheral clonal expansion, particularly in CD8+ T cells.

Patients with autoimmune disease history or receiving systemic immunosuppression were excluded from the trial. In every dose cohort, peripheral blood was drawn for TCR sequencing at baseline, cycle 4 day 1, and cycle 7 day 1. Samples came from an open-label, multicenter, first-in-human phase I dose-escalation trial of ivuxolimab. Adults with locally advanced or metastatic melanoma, renal cell carcinoma, hepatocellular carcinoma or head and neck squamous cell carcinoma were enrolled in the trial. CD4+ and CD8+ T cells were sorted separately from peripheral blood before TCR sequencing. Measured from the cysteine to the phenylalanine, the CDR3 is 17 residues long. The read is trimmed to its CDR3 DNA, 51 bases read in frame from base 1. The germline V and J ends show losses of 0 bases and 2 bases respectively, and no gene match explains 2 bases of the junction. The germline V gene sets CDR1 to KGHSH and CDR2 to LQKENI.

Genomic DNA was extracted from sorted cells for sequencing of the TCRbeta CDR3 region. The immunoSEQ Assay was used to sequence the TCRbeta CDR3 regions. Entries here come from immuneACCESS through TCRdb and include only in-frame sequences with V and J called. Some clones fail to appear in such tables; in the studies checked, an unresolved V gene covers under half of the shortfall, and the cause of the remainder is unknown. The sample contains roughly 100,000 clones, roughly nine tenths of them found a single time. The top ten clones comprise roughly 0.5% of the sample. On this clone itself: The target of this receptor is not known. Base qualities were left out, and no much larger clone turns up one base away.

This chain joins TRBV18 to TRBJ2-3; the junction holds 13 bases that match TRBD2. Here the sequenced sample was CD4+ or CD8+ T cells sorted from blood, taken in a trial of the OX40 agonist ivuxolimab. This receptor was identified in an adult with an advanced solid tumor such as melanoma, head and neck, liver or kidney cancer. The CDR3 here reads CASSPPGTSGNTDTQYF. In nucleotides, the sequence is TGTGCCAGCTCACCACCCGGGACTAGCGGGAACACAGATACGCAGTATTTT.